The source of this T cell receptor (beta chain) is a study of beta chain features in type 1 diabetes. Study results and caveats: Although PCR might favor shorter templates, it would do so equally in patients and controls.

With V trimmed by 1 base and J by 2 bases, 9 bases remained unmatched. The CDR3 has 17 residues. CDR1 is SQVTM, CDR2 ANQGSEA, per germline. Since all of the isolated RNA was reverse transcribed, expressed TCRB transcripts were what got sequenced. Naive, central memory and regulatory T cell samples came to a mean of roughly 3.9 million reads. The data were produced by immunoSEQ multiplex PCR, yet TCRdb's version contains in-frame clones alone and is incomplete. The profile shows under 300,000 clones, about 7.8% of them singletons. This clone was picked up a small number of times. Its target is unknown. The sequenced material came from central memory CD4+ T cells from blood. The chain carries TRBV29-1 and TRBJ2-2, with 8 bases identical to TRBD2. This sequence was found in a woman under 30 in good health. The CDR3 region is CSVEVTRRGANTGELFF. CDR3 nucleotide sequence: TGCAGCGTTGAAGTCACCCGGCGGGGGGCCAACACCGGGGAGCTGTTTTTT.